These 31 T cell receptor beta chains originate from one sample sequenced in a study of blood T cell repertoires in COVID-19. The table came from immunoSEQ multiplex PCR; TCRdb's copy has only in-frame clones and leaves some out. The sample yields roughly 150,000 clones, approximately 95% seen once. Sequencing used peripheral blood. These receptors were collected from a woman aged 55-69 years with COVID-19, enrolled during active disease.

The chain is built from TRBV11-3 and TRBJ2-5; D is possibly TRBD2 (6 bases). Germline V gene data show CDR1 as SGHNT and CDR2 as YENEEA. V lost 5 bases and J lost 2, with 9 bases in between. This CDR3 contains 13 residues. CDR3 residues: CASSRGIQETQYF. CDR3 bases: TGTGCCAGCAGCCGGGGGATTCAAGAGACCCAGTACTTC.

The chain couples TRBV5-1 to TRBJ1-6; 7 nucleotides match TRBD1. Looked up from germline, CDR1 is SGHRS and CDR2 is YFSETQ. The CDR3 has 15 amino acids. Trimming removed 0 bases from V and 5 bases from J; junction bases left unmatched: 2. CDR3 residues: CASSLGTGHNSPLHF. The CDR3 coding sequence is TGCGCCAGCAGCTTGGGGACAGGCCATAATTCACCCCTCCACTTT.

The DNA for the CDR3 is TGTGCCAGCTCACCCGATGCAGGGGGTGGCTACACCTTC. It encodes CASSPDAGGGYTF. The V and J genes are TRBV18 and TRBJ1-2; 7 nucleotides line up with TRBD1. Germline trimming cut 3 bases from V and 7 bases from J; bases unmatched to any gene: 5. The CDR3 has 13 amino acids. Per the germline V gene, CDR1 is KGHSH and CDR2 is LQKENI.

With regard to this clone: Germline and junction disagree at one end, which may indicate a read error. The rearrangement uses TRBV6-5 and TRBJ1-2; tentatively, D is TRBD1 (5 bases). The CDR3 consists of 13 residues. In germline, CDR1 is MNHEY, CDR2 SVGAGI. In DNA, the CDR3 is TGTGCCAGCAGTTCCGGGGAGGGGCGGACCCTGAACTTC. This gives the protein CASSSGEGRTLNF.

The gene calls are TRBV2 and TRBJ1-5; D possibly corresponds to TRBD1 (6 bases). The length of the CDR3 is 16 residues. CDR1 is SNHLY and CDR2 is FYNNEI in the germline V gene. The germline V and J ends were trimmed by 10 bases and 0 bases, with 19 bases remaining between them. The CDR3 DNA reads as TGTGCCACCACCCTGGGACAACTCAATAGCAATCAGCCCCAGCATTTT. This translates into CATTLGQLNSNQPQHF.

This clone was picked up a small number of times. J is TRBJ1-6 and V is TRBV2; the match to TRBD1 covers 9 bases. This CDR3 spans 14 amino acids. The germline gives CDR1 SNHLY, CDR2 FYNNEI. V shed 5 bases and J 11 bases; nucleotides not matched to a gene: 7. This CDR3 reads CASSTRTGVTPLHF. For the CDR3, the DNA is TGTGCCAGCAGTACCCGGACAGGGGTTACACCCCTCCACTTT.

This chain uses TRBV6-2 or TRBV6-3 with TRBJ1-1, with D possibly matching TRBD1 (5 bases). Germline V gene data show CDR1 as MNHEY and CDR2 as SVGEGT. The CDR3 runs to 12 residues. Deletions cut 5 bases from V and 7 bases from J, with 11 bases between. CDR3 nucleotide sequence: TGTGCCAGCAGTCCCCAGGGAGGTGAAGCTTTCTTT. Its protein product is CASSPQGGEAFF.

This chain connects TRBV6-2 or TRBV6-3 to TRBJ2-5, with 7 bases that match TRBD1. The CDR3 is made up of 15 amino acids. V lost 4 bases and J lost 4; bases outside the gene matches: 9. The germline CDR1 and CDR2 sequences are MNHEY and SVGEGT. The CDR3 DNA is TGTGCCAGCAGTTCGCCGACAGGGCCCTCAGAGACCCAGTACTTC. Translated, it gives CASSSPTGPSETQYF.

The V and J genes are TRBV7-9 and TRBJ1-1; 9 nucleotides align to TRBD1. The CDR3 covers 15 residues. Germline values: CDR1 SEHNR, CDR2 FQNEAQ (reference sequence). Trimming took 1 base from V and 3 from J; bases not matched to a gene: 3. CDR3 nucleotides: TGTGCCAGCAGCTTAGGTGGGACAGGGTACACTGAAGCTTTCTTT. Its translation is CASSLGGTGYTEAFF.

This clone was counted a few times. This rearrangement joins TRBV19 to TRBJ1-5; weak D call: TRBD1 (5 bases). The CDR3 loop spans 15 amino acids. The V end lost 5 bases, the J end lost 1 base, and 12 bases lay between the germline ends. Germline-derived CDR1 and CDR2 are LNHDA and SQIVND (reference sequence). The CDR3 DNA reads as TGTGCCAGTAGTGCGGGGCGATCAAGCAATCAGCCCCAGCATTTT. It yields the protein CASSAGRSSNQPQHF. The variable domain in full, completed from reference TRBV19 and TRBJ1-5, reads DGGITQSPKYLFRKEGQNVTLSCEQNLNHDAMYWYRQDPGQGLRLIYYSQIVNDFQKGDIAEGYSVSREKKESFPLTVTSAQKNPTAFYLCASSAGRSSNQPQHFGDGTRLSIL.

The chain is built from TRBV5-1 and TRBJ2-1, with TRBD1 identical over 9 bases. The germline V gene has CDR1 SGHRS and CDR2 YFSETQ. J lost 4 bases, V lost 4 bases, and 9 bases had no gene match. The CDR3 consists of 16 residues. The CDR3 protein is CASSLNPTGGYNEQFF. Here the CDR3 DNA reads TGCGCCAGCAGCCTTAATCCGACAGGGGGGTACAATGAGCAGTTCTTC.

The chain links TRBV9 to TRBJ1-5, with D possibly being TRBD1 (6 bases). Germline CDR1 and CDR2: SGDLS and YYNGEE. This CDR3 comprises 15 residues. V was clipped by 2 bases and J by 7 bases, with 16 bases between them. The CDR3 here is CASSVNGQRGQPQHF. The DNA of the CDR3 is TGTGCCAGCAGCGTTAACGGACAGAGGGGGCAGCCCCAGCATTTT.

V and J are TRBV4-1 and TRBJ2-2; 7 nucleotides align to TRBD2. In germline, CDR1 is MGHRA, CDR2 YSYEKL. With 4 bases clipped from V and 0 bases from J, the junction kept 5 bases outside the gene matches. The CDR3 runs 16 residues. The CDR3 bases are TGCGCCAGCAGCCGGGGGGAGGGAGCGAACACCGGGGAGCTGTTTTTT. The encoded protein is CASSRGEGANTGELFF.

The gene calls are TRBV7-2 and TRBJ2-3; a weak D match, TRBD2 (6 bases). Trimming cost V 3 bases and J 1 base, with 8 bases left between them. Per the germline V gene, CDR1 is SGHTA and CDR2 is FQGNSA. CDR3 length: 14 residues. CDR3: CASSFGGGTDTQYF. CDR3 coding DNA: TGTGCCAGCAGCTTTGGCGGGGGCACAGATACGCAGTATTTT.

The rearrangement uses TRBV19 and TRBJ1-5, with 8 bases identical to TRBD1. The V and J ends lost 6 bases and 9 bases, in that order; junction bases with no gene match: 13. Per the germline V gene, CDR1 is LNHDA and CDR2 is SQIVND (reference sequence). CDR3 length: 15 amino acids. The CDR3 bases are TGTGCCAGTAGAGATCAGGGACAGGCCGGTGGGCCCCAGCATTTT. This gives the protein CASRDQGQAGGPQHF.

The genes are TRBV7-2 and TRBJ2-7; perhaps TRBD2 as D (7 bases). This CDR3 comprises 15 residues. Germline V gene data show CDR1 as SGHTA and CDR2 as FQGNSA. The ends were cut back, 1 base at V and 4 bases at J, with 14 bases in the middle. The CDR3 DNA reads as TGTGCCAGCAGCTTAGACGGGCGGGGGCCGTACGAGCAGTACTTC. Residues: CASSLDGRGPYEQYF.

This clone was detected once. The V gene is TRBV3-1 (or the pseudogene TRBV3-2), the J gene TRBJ1-5, with D perhaps TRBD1 (6 bases). The V gene's germline CDR1 is LGHDT and CDR2 YNNKEL (reference sequence). Trimming removed 4 bases from V and 4 bases from J, with 11 bases in between. The CDR3 is 14 residues long. CDR3 DNA sequence: TGTGCCAGCAGCCTTGGACAGTGGAATCAGCCCCAGCATTTT. Translated, it gives CASSLGQWNQPQHF.

The gene calls are TRBV19 and TRBJ2-5; D is perhaps TRBD2 (7 bases). V was clipped by 8 bases and J by 6 bases, with 16 bases between them. The CDR3 spans 13 residues. Germline loops: CDR1 LNHDA, CDR2 SQIVND (reference sequence). CDR3 amino acids: CASGSGGAKTQYF. CDR3 sequence (DNA): TGTGCCAGTGGCTCGGGGGGCGCGAAGACCCAGTACTTC.

This clone was counted once. The J gene is TRBJ1-1, the V gene TRBV7-2; perhaps TRBD1 as D (5 bases). Germline values: CDR1 SGHTA, CDR2 FQGNSA. Trimming stripped 4 bases from V and 6 bases from J, with 15 bases between. CDR3 size: 14 residues. The CDR3 protein is CASSYQGSGPEAFF. The CDR3 bases are TGTGCCAGCAGCTATCAGGGCAGTGGACCTGAAGCTTTCTTT.

CDR3 region: CASSLWAGLKVNEQFF. CDR3 bases: TGTGCCAGCAGTTTATGGGCAGGGTTGAAGGTCAATGAGCAGTTCTTC. V and J are TRBV27 and TRBJ2-1; the D gene is possibly TRBD1 (5 bases). Looked up from germline, CDR1 is MNHEY and CDR2 is SMNVEV (reference sequence). Trimming took off 1 base at V and 6 bases at J, with 16 bases between the two ends. This CDR3 spans 16 amino acids.

This rearrangement joins TRBV5-1 to TRBJ1-4; D ambiguous. V lost 0 bases and J lost 11, with 17 bases in between. The CDR3 length is 15 residues. Germline assignment: CDR1 SGHRS and CDR2 YFSETQ. This chain's CDR3 is CASSLAGSLREKLFF. Written as DNA, the CDR3 is TGCGCCAGCAGCTTGGCCGGGTCCCTGAGGGAGAAACTGTTTTTT.

This rearrangement joins TRBV10-3 to TRBJ1-1, with D maybe TRBD1 (6 bases). Trimming took off 3 bases at V and 0 bases at J, with 17 bases between the two ends. This CDR3 is built from 17 residues. In germline, CDR1 is ENHRY, CDR2 SYGVKD. CDR3 in DNA: TGTGCCATCAGTGATACCGGCAGGGGCCACATGAACACTGAAGCTTTCTTT. It specifies CAISDTGRGHMNTEAFF.

V and J are TRBV9 and TRBJ1-6; tentative D call: TRBD1 (5 bases). This CDR3 has 15 residues. Per the germline V gene, CDR1 is SGDLS and CDR2 is YYNGEE. V lost 0 bases, J lost 9 bases, and 13 bases lay in between. CDR3 residues: CASSVGSTGGSPLHF. In nucleotides, the CDR3 is TGTGCCAGCAGCGTAGGTTCTACGGGGGGTTCACCCCTCCACTTT. The whole variable domain, filled in from reference TRBV9 and TRBJ1-6, reads DSGVTQTPKHLITATGQRVTLRCSPRSGDLSVYWYQQSLDQGLQFLIQYYNGEERAKGNILERFSAQQFPDLHSELNLSSLELGDSALYFCASSVGSTGGSPLHFGNGTRLTVT.

This clone was detected once. The V and J genes are TRBV9 and TRBJ2-7; a weak D match, TRBD1 (6 bases). Germline values: CDR1 SGDLS, CDR2 YYNGEE. V was cut by 3 bases and J by 3 bases, with 13 bases left in between. This CDR3 has 14 residues. CDR3 nucleotide sequence: TGTGCCAGCAGCGGAGGAGACAGGCTCTACGAGCAGTACTTC. Protein sequence: CASSGGDRLYEQYF.

In DNA, the CDR3 is TGCGCCAGCAGCCTCGCGCAGAGGTCCAAAAACATTCAGTACTTC. Amino acids: CASSLAQRSKNIQYF. The chain links TRBV4-3 to TRBJ2-4; D gene ambiguous. This CDR3 spans 15 amino acids. Trimming shortened V by 4 bases and J by 2 bases, and 12 bases separated the two germline ends. Germline loops: CDR1 LGHNA, CDR2 YSLEER.

The chain is built from TRBV7-9 and TRBJ1-5, with TRBD1 identical over 7 bases. J gave up 7 bases and V 5 bases, and 5 bases lay outside the gene matches. The germline V gene has CDR1 SEHNR and CDR2 FQNEAQ (reference sequence). The CDR3 sequence is 13 residues long. The CDR3 loop is CASSPDRVQPQHF. The DNA for the CDR3 is TGTGCCAGCAGCCCCGACAGGGTGCAGCCCCAGCATTTT.

J is TRBJ1-2 and V is TRBV19; 9 bases line up with TRBD1. CDR3 length equals 16 residues. V shed 6 bases, J shed 0 bases, and the junction held 8 bases outside the gene matches. Germline CDR1 LNHDA, CDR2 SQIVND (reference sequence). This CDR3 reads CASSGGQGLTNYGYTF. The CDR3 nucleotides read TGTGCCAGTAGCGGGGGACAGGGACTCACTAACTATGGCTACACCTTC.

This rearrangement joins TRBV4-3 to TRBJ2-2, with TRBD2 as a possible D gene (6 bases). The CDR3 has 15 residues. Germline lookup yields CDR1 LGHNA and CDR2 YSLEER. V shed 0 bases and J shed 7 bases, with 12 bases lying between them. The CDR3 here is CASSQDGGFGGELFF. For the CDR3, the DNA is TGCGCCAGCAGCCAAGACGGAGGGTTCGGCGGGGAGCTGTTTTTT.

V and J are TRBV19 and TRBJ1-1; D might be TRBD1 (5 bases). V was shortened by 6 bases and J by 7 bases, with 12 bases between the two germline ends. The CDR3 totals 12 residues. Germline V lookup: CDR1 LNHDA, CDR2 SQIVND (reference sequence). Here the CDR3 DNA reads TGTGCCAGTAGCCCTAGGCAGGGTGAAGCTTTCTTT. Its protein product is CASSPRQGEAFF.

V usage is TRBV18 and J usage is TRBJ2-7, with TRBD1 matching 8 bases. V lost 4 bases and J lost 1; bases outside the gene matches: 0. Germline loops: CDR1 KGHSH, CDR2 LQKENI. CDR3 length: 13 residues. In DNA, the CDR3 is TGTGCCAGCTCACGGGACAGGTCCTACGAGCAGTACTTC. It translates to CASSRDRSYEQYF.

The chain is built from TRBV19 and TRBJ1-5; 11 nucleotides align to TRBD1. Germline lookup yields CDR1 LNHDA and CDR2 SQIVND (reference sequence). The junction had 4 bases not matched to a gene; V was cut back by 4 bases and J by 5 bases. The CDR3 runs 15 residues. CDR3 region: CASSTGTGGYQPQHF. In nucleotides, the CDR3 is TGTGCCAGTAGTACGGGGACAGGGGGTTATCAGCCCCAGCATTTT.